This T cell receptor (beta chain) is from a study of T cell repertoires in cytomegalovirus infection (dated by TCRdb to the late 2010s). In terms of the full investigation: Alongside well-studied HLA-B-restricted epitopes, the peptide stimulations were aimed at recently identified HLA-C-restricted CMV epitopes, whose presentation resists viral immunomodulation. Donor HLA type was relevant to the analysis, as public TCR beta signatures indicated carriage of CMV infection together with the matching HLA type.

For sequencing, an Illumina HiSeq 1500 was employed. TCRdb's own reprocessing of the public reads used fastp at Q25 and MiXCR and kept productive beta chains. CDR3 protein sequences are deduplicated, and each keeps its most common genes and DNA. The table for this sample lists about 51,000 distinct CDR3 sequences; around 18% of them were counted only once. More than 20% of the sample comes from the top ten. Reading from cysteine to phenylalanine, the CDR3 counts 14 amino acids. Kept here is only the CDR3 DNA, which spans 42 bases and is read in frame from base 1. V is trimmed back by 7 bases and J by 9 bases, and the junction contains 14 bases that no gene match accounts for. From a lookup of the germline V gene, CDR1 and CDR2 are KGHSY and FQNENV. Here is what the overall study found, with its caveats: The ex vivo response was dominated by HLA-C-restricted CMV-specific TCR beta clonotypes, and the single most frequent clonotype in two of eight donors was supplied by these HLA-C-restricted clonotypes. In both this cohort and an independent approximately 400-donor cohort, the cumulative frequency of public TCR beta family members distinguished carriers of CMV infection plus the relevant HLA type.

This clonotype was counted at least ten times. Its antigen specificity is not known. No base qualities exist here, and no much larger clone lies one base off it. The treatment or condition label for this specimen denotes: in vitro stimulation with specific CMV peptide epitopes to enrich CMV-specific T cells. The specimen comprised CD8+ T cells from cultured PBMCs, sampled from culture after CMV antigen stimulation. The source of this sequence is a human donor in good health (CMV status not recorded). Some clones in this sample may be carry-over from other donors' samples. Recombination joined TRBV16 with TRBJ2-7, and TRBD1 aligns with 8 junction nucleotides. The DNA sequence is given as TGTGCCAGCACCCCGGGAGAGGACAGGGTCGGGCAGTACTTC. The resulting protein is CASTPGEDRVGQYF.